This T cell receptor (beta chain) was profiled in a study of beta chain features in type 1 diabetes. Study context: Patient and healthy donor groups were alike in age, gender and cell yields.

The authors reverse transcribed all of the isolated RNA, so sequencing captured expressed TCRB transcripts. Here immunoSEQ multiplex PCR was the method, and the copy in TCRdb shows in-frame clones only, minus some. The table has approximately 470,000 clones, approximately 31% seen once; the top ten hold almost 0.065%. This CDR3 comprises 14 residues. Germline V gene lookup returns CDR1 SGHNT and CDR2 YYREEE (reference sequence). Trimming at V came to 3 bases and at J to 4 bases, leaving 5 bases not matched to a gene. The TCR was taken from a man younger than 35 in good health. Sequencing was done on a sample of naive CD4+ T cells from blood. J is TRBJ2-7 and V is TRBV5-4, with 9 bases aligning to TRBD1. CDR3 residues: CASSSRTGEYEQYF. CDR3 DNA: TGTGCCAGCAGCTCTCGGACAGGGGAATACGAGCAGTACTTC.